This is a list of T cell receptor beta chains from one sample in a study of T cell repertoires in cytomegalovirus infection. TCRdb independently ran MiXCR on the reads; one entry per CDR3 protein. The sample records nearly 550,000 distinct CDR3 sequences, approximately 15% being singletons. Sequenced: CD8+ T cells from PBMCs. These receptor sequences come from a human donor in good health (CMV status not recorded). Some clones in this sample may be carry-over from other donors' samples. The CDR3 runs from the conserved cysteine through the conserved F or W. The D gene is left open where the match is weak. Only some rows state a clone size, as once, few, many or a class for expanded clones.

v_gene	j_gene	d_gene	abundance	CDR3nt	CDR3aa
TRBV5-6	TRBJ1-6	-	-	TGTGCCAGCAGCTTGGGAAGGGGGTTCAATTCACCCCTCCACTTT	CASSLGRGFNSPLHF
TRBV6-6	TRBJ1-2	-	many	TGTGCCACCTACGGACCTTCTAACTATGGCTACACCTTC	CATYGPSNYGYTF
TRBV15	TRBJ2-7	-	once	TGTGCCACCAGCAGAGATTCAGGGCACGAGCAGTACTTC	CATSRDSGHEQYF
TRBV27	TRBJ1-4	-	-	TGTGCCAGCGCCCCTGGACAGCGTAATGAAAAACTGTTTTTT	CASAPGQRNEKLFF
TRBV28	TRBJ2-3	TRBD2	-	TGTGCCAGCAGGTTGACTAGCGGGACTAGCACAGATACGCAGTATTTT	CASRLTSGTSTDTQYF
TRBV11-2	TRBJ2-1	-	few	TGTGCCAGCAGCATGGTAGGGAGGTCCCTACAATATGAGCAGTTCTTC	CASSMVGRSLQYEQFF
TRBV7-8	TRBJ2-2	-	many	TGTGCCAGCAGCTCCGGGACTGGGAACACCGGGGAGCTGTTTTTT	CASSSGTGNTGELFF
TRBV6-5	TRBJ2-3	TRBD1	few	TGTGCCAGCAGTTACTCGTGGACAGGGGGCTACACAGATACGCAGTATTTT	CASSYSWTGGYTDTQYF
TRBV12-3/TRBV12-4	TRBJ2-7	-	many	TGTGCCAGCAGTTCGGCCGGGACGGCAACCTACGAGCAGTACTTC	CASSSAGTATYEQYF
TRBV5-8	TRBJ1-1	-	-	TGTGCCAGCAGACTGACACCGAACACTGAAGCTTTCTTT	CASRLTPNTEAFF
TRBV4-2	TRBJ1-2	TRBD1	few	TGTGCCAGCAGCCCTACCGGACAGGGCGAGTATGGCTACACCTTC	CASSPTGQGEYGYTF
TRBV29-1	TRBJ2-1	TRBD2	-	TGCAGCGTTGAAGTGGGGTCTAGCGGGGGGAATGAGCAGTTCTTC	CSVEVGSSGGNEQFF
TRBV4-1	TRBJ1-1	-	many	TGCGCCAGCAGCCAAGGCGGGACCACTGAAGCTTTCTTT	CASSQGGTTEAFF
TRBV2	TRBJ2-1	TRBD2	few	TGTGCCAGGCCGACTAGCGGGACCAGTCCTTACAATGAGCAGTTCTTC	CARPTSGTSPYNEQFF
TRBV7-9	TRBJ2-3	-	few	TGTGCCAGCAGCTCCCGACGGGGCGACGGGGGCAAAACCACAGATACGCAGTATTTT	CASSSRRGDGGKTTDTQYF
TRBV27	TRBJ2-1	-	many	TGTGCCAGCAGTGTCTCACACTTCTACAATGAGCAGTTCTTC	CASSVSHFYNEQFF
TRBV12-3/TRBV12-4	TRBJ1-3	-	few	TGTGCCAGCAGTTTAGGTCCCCAGACGGGCCCGCGGCTTCCAAACACCATATATTTT	CASSLGPQTGPRLPNTIYF
TRBV27	TRBJ2-7	-	few	TGTGCCAGCAGTTTATCGTCGGCGTCCCTTTACGAGCAGTACTTC	CASSLSSASLYEQYF
TRBV6-2/TRBV6-3	TRBJ1-1	-	many	TGTGCCAGCAGTTACGGGGGGCAGGCCCCCCACGCTGAAGCTTTCTTT	CASSYGGQAPHAEAFF
TRBV27	TRBJ2-7	TRBD1	-	TGTGCCAGCAGTTTACGGACAGGGGGTAGCGAGCAGTACTTC	CASSLRTGGSEQYF
TRBV27	TRBJ1-3	-	-	TGTGCCAGCAGTTCCACTACACTCTCTGGAAACACCATATATTTT	CASSSTTLSGNTIYF
TRBV4-1	TRBJ1-1	-	few	TGCGCCAGCAGCCAAGATCTTTGGAGTGAAGCTTTCTTT	CASSQDLWSEAFF
TRBV2	TRBJ2-5	TRBD2	-	TGTGCCAGCAGTGACATGACTAGCCTAGAGACCCAGTACTTC	CASSDMTSLETQYF
TRBV7-9	TRBJ2-3	TRBD1	many	TGTGCCAGCAGCTACGCGTCTTTACAGGGGCTAATACAGTATTTT	CASSYASLQGLIQYF
TRBV4-2	TRBJ2-1	-	-	TGTGCCAGCAGCCAGGCCTCCAGTGATGAGCAGTTCTTC	CASSQASSDEQFF
TRBV6-1	TRBJ1-2	-	-	TGTGCCAGCAGTGGGGGCCCCAGGTTTAACTATGGCTACACCTTC	CASSGGPRFNYGYTF
TRBV20-1	TRBJ2-7	-	few	TGCAGTGCTAGAGGCGGGTTCGCCTACGAGCAGTACTTC	CSARGGFAYEQYF
TRBV5-1	TRBJ2-1	TRBD2	-	TGCGCCAGCAGCAGGACTAGCAGCTCCTACAATGAGCAGTTCTTC	CASSRTSSSYNEQFF
TRBV7-6	TRBJ1-1	-	many	TGTGCCAGCAGCCCCCAAGACGGGGCATCGCGAGCTTTCTTT	CASSPQDGASRAFF
TRBV7-9	TRBJ2-1	TRBD2	many	TGTGCCAGCAGCCCCCCCGGGACTAGCGGGAGTTCCTACAATGAGCAGTTCTTC	CASSPPGTSGSSYNEQFF
TRBV14	TRBJ2-7	-	few	TGTGCCAGCAGCGGGCCCTCCGGAGGGCACTACGAGCAGTACTTC	CASSGPSGGHYEQYF
TRBV9	TRBJ2-7	TRBD2	-	TGTGCCAGCAGCTCCCGGGTGGCTAGCGGTACCTACGAGCAGTACTTC	CASSSRVASGTYEQYF
TRBV7-6	TRBJ1-1	TRBD1	many	TGTGCCAGCAGCTTAGCGGCCGGGACAGGGTCTTCCGAAGCTTTCTTT	CASSLAAGTGSSEAFF
TRBV7-9	TRBJ2-1	TRBD2	many	TGTGCCAGCACCCGGCGGGGGACTAGCGGAACCCCGGGTCATGAGCAGTTCTTC	CASTRRGTSGTPGHEQFF
TRBV6-2/TRBV6-3	TRBJ1-5	-	-	TGTGCCAGCAGTTACTATGGAGGGCCTCAGCCCCAGCATTTT	CASSYYGGPQPQHF
TRBV6-1	TRBJ2-7	-	few	TGTGCCAGCAGTGACAGTTCGTTAAACTACGAGCAGTACTTC	CASSDSSLNYEQYF
TRBV28	TRBJ1-6	-	-	TGTGCCAGCAGTTTACGGCAGGGGACCTATAATTCACCCCTCCACTTT	CASSLRQGTYNSPLHF
TRBV10-3	TRBJ1-4	TRBD1	many	TGTGCCATCAGTGACACCGGGACAGGGGGCGAGGGTGAAAAACTGTTTTTT	CAISDTGTGGEGEKLFF
TRBV3-1	TRBJ2-5	-	few	TGTGCCAGCAGCCAAGGCTTTTCGTCCGGGGGAGAGAAAGAGACCCAGTACTTC	CASSQGFSSGGEKETQYF
TRBV28	TRBJ2-1	-	many	TGTGCCAGCAGTCACAGGGAGATAAACTCCTACAATGAGCAGTTCTTC	CASSHREINSYNEQFF
TRBV27	TRBJ2-3	-	many	TGTGCCAGCAGTTTATCGTCGGTCAGGGCGGGGAGCACAGATACGCAGTATTTT	CASSLSSVRAGSTDTQYF
TRBV7-9	TRBJ1-6	-	-	TGTGCCAGCAGCCCGGCAACAGGGAATTCACCCCTCCACTTT	CASSPATGNSPLHF
TRBV25-1	TRBJ2-7	TRBD2	-	TGTGCCAGCAGATTTAGGATTCTAGCGGGGGACTACTCCTACGAGCAGTACTTC	CASRFRILAGDYSYEQYF
TRBV15	TRBJ1-5	-	few	TGTGCCACCAGCCAGGCGGGGAACAATCAGCCCCAGCATTTT	CATSQAGNNQPQHF
TRBV11-2	TRBJ2-2	TRBD2	many	TGTGCCAGCAGCCTGACTAGCGGGGCCACCGGGGAGCTGTTTTTT	CASSLTSGATGELFF
TRBV9	TRBJ1-2	TRBD1	-	TGTGCCAGCAGCGTAGGTGGACAGGGGTCCTATGGCTACACCTTC	CASSVGGQGSYGYTF
TRBV27	TRBJ1-2	-	-	TGTGCCAGCAGGGCGAGAGATGGCTACACCTTC	CASRARDGYTF
TRBV20-1	TRBJ1-3	-	-	TGCAGTGCTCATACCCACCTGACACAGGTTTCTGGAAACACCATATATTTT	CSAHTHLTQVSGNTIYF
TRBV4-1	TRBJ2-3	TRBD2	-	TGCGCCGCTGGCGGGAGCGGGGGCACAGATACGCAGTATTTT	CAAGGSGGTDTQYF
TRBV27	TRBJ2-2	-	few	-	CASSFRGRGTGELFF